This T cell receptor (beta chain) is drawn from a study of cytomegalovirus exposure and HLA in healthy donors. Findings and limits, study-wide: TCR beta chains numbering some 160 were designated cytomegalovirus-associated.

Germline assignment: CDR1 KGHSH and CDR2 LQKENI. V dropped 3 bases and J dropped 3 bases, with 9 bases sitting between them. The CDR3 contains 13 residues. With respect to this clone: Its target is not known.

Researchers ran the PCR with 60 Vbeta and 13 Jbeta primers. The table came from immunoSEQ multiplex PCR; TCRdb's copy has only in-frame clones and leaves some out. This sample's table has some 160,000 clones. This sequence originates from a young man in good health and CMV-seronegative. J is TRBJ2-7 and V is TRBV18; D is uncertain. The sample taken for sequencing was PBMCs. CDR3 loop: CASSPTEFYEQYF. The CDR3 DNA is TGTGCCAGCTCACCTACAGAGTTCTACGAGCAGTACTTC.